Presented here are 4 T cell receptor beta chains from one specimen sequenced in a study of post-analysis software for immune sequencing data. Study-wide results and limits: Patients had higher frequencies than controls of five or six TRBV segments, including TRBV5-6, TRBV5-1 and TRBV20-1.

No antigen is known for these receptors. The library was made from cDNA and included unique molecular identifiers. TCRdb reprocessed the PCR reads via MiXCR and lists one record per CDR3 protein. This table has roughly 620,000 distinct CDR3 sequences, 44% appearing once. Sequenced material: blood. These receptor sequences come from a girl between 5 and 17 years old with multiple sclerosis.

This clonotype has only a few counts. The genes are TRBV6-5 and TRBJ2-7, with D tentatively TRBD1 (8 bases). V dropped 4 bases and J dropped 6 bases, with 25 bases sitting between them. Germline V gene data show CDR1 as MNHEY and CDR2 as SVGAGI. The CDR3 is 17 residues long. The DNA of the CDR3 is TGTGCCAGCAGTTCGCGACCTCTACAGGGGGGGAAGGGCGAGCAGTACTTC. Its protein product is CASSSRPLQGGKGEQYF.

This clonotype was picked up a small number of times. The chain uses TRBV12-3 or TRBV12-4 and TRBJ2-1; D is uncertain. Between the trimmed V and J ends, which lost 4 bases and 2 bases, there was a span of 12 bases. CDR3 length: 15 residues. The CDR3 region is CASSWEHGPYNEQFF. As DNA, the CDR3 is TGTGCCAGCAGTTGGGAACATGGACCCTACAATGAGCAGTTCTTC.

This chain joins TRBV12-3 or TRBV12-4 and TRBJ1-2; D not resolved. This CDR3 contains 13 residues. The ends were cut back, 8 bases at V and 4 bases at J, with 14 bases in the middle. CDR3 in DNA: TGTGCCAGCGGGAGAGGCATTCGCTATGGCTACACCTTC. Its protein is CASGRGIRYGYTF.

This chain joins TRBV6-2 or TRBV6-3 and TRBJ1-2; D is unresolved. Trimming shortened V by 8 bases and J by 2 bases, and 15 bases separated the two germline ends. This CDR3 is 14 amino acids long. Germline V gene lookup returns CDR1 MNHEY and CDR2 SVGEGT. The CDR3 DNA is TGTGCCAGCCAAAACCCGGGAACGAACTATGGCTACACCTTC. Residues: CASQNPGTNYGYTF.